This T cell receptor (beta chain) was documented in a study of cytomegalovirus exposure and HLA in healthy donors. Study results and limitations: Available immune exposure information covered CMV serostatus only.

Both 60 Vbeta primers and 13 Jbeta primers went into the PCR. The table came from immunoSEQ multiplex PCR; TCRdb's copy has only in-frame clones and leaves some out. The sample carries some 180,000 clones, around 82% recorded once. Per germline, CDR1 MNHEY and CDR2 SVGAGI. The CDR3 runs 13 residues. The germline V and J ends were trimmed by 5 bases and 2 bases, with 9 bases remaining between them. Details on this clone: Its antigen is unknown.

The rearrangement joins TRBV6-5 to TRBJ1-1, with D perhaps matching TRBD1 (5 bases). Sample: PBMCs. The TCR was taken from a woman aged 25 to 39 in good health and CMV-seropositive. CDR3 DNA sequence: TGTGCCAGCAGTCTAGACAGTAACACTGAAGCTTTCTTT. Translated: CASSLDSNTEAFF.